The source of this T cell receptor beta chain is a study of control samples from healthy donors and cancer patients. Germline V lookup: CDR1 MNHEY, CDR2 SVGAGI. The CDR3 runs to 14 residues. The germline V and J ends were trimmed by 2 bases and 0 bases, with 5 bases remaining between them. Only in-frame clones appear in the TCRdb table, and some are missing; sequencing was by immunoSEQ multiplex PCR. Of about 410,000 clones in the sample, around nine tenths were seen once. This chain joins TRBV6-5 and TRBJ1-3; no clear D. Sequenced: PBMCs. The TCR sequence derives from a man in his forties with head and neck cancer. The CDR3 nucleotides read TGTGCCAGCAGTTACGGGTTCTCTGGAAACACCATATATTTT. Its protein is CASSYGFSGNTIYF.